Sequencing of this TCR beta chain was carried out in a study of T cells in Graves' hyperthyroidism and ophthalmopathy (dated by TCRdb to the late 2010s). Concerning the study at large: Peripheral blood samples were taken at initial diagnosis, before any treatment was given. TCR V-J signatures able to tell the groups apart were searched for in a discovery cohort of 90 to 100 patients, of whom 43 had Graves' ophthalmopathy and around 58 had stable Graves' hyperthyroidism. Prospective prediction of ophthalmopathy was tested in an independent validation cohort consisting of 18 hyperthyroidism patients and about 17 patients who later progressed to ophthalmopathy. The 75 to 100 discovery patients were randomly divided into training and test sets at a 7:3 ratio. Thyroid tissue and blood T-cell repertoires from six Graves' hyperthyroidism patients were also compared in the study. Once sampling was done, hyperthyroidism patients were given methimazole at a starting dose of 30 mg daily, whereas ophthalmopathy patients were given high-dose intravenous methylprednisolone. The paper reports TCR Vbeta CDR3 sequencing of approximately 140 peripheral blood samples: approximately 41 ophthalmopathy, 75 to 80 hyperthyroidism and 17 progressor patients. The full study reports these points: Sample size was not statistically predetermined, and investigators were not blinded to group allocation. During validation, the model predicted progression to ophthalmopathy a median of about 6.5 months ahead of onset, with more than 60% sensitivity and almost 75% specificity. Ophthalmopathy was separated from stable hyperthyroidism by a 13 V-J signature model, with 85% to 90% sensitivity and approximately 81% specificity obtained in cross-validation and 80%/75% obtained in testing. Most expanded thyroid clonotypes (frequency above 0.001) were also detected in blood, suggesting blood repertoires may reflect thyroid immune responses.

Amplification of TCR beta CDR3 regions was carried out from RNA transcripts. The first round of RT-PCR for the TCR CDR3 was performed with the HTBI primer set and the Qiagen OneStep RT-PCR kit. A second multiplex PCR round built the libraries, followed by size selection and purification. Sequencing of the libraries was done on an Illumina HiSeq2000 using paired-end 100 bp reads. For the original study's pipeline: Raw data were processed with SOAPnuke, discarding reads with adapters, uncalled bases, mean Phred below 15, or no exact constant-primer or identifier match. COPE v1.2.5 was used to merge the high-quality paired reads, and each unique nucleotide sequence was defined as a clonotype. Clonotypes were aligned to IMGT TRBV, TRBD and TRBJ reference segments using MiTCR v1.1. The analysis was restricted to V-J combinations with a frequency above 0.0001, which together covered 99.2% of the repertoires. A TCS score was defined as the ratio between F50 (clonal expansion) and ExV (chaos), using BLOSUM62-based TCRdist between CDR3 peptides within each V-J. Welch's t-statistics and random forest reduced approximately 520 V-J features to 13, which were used in a naive Bayes classifier (R e1071). The public reads were reprocessed in TCRdb via fastp at Q25 and MiXCR, keeping in-frame beta chains. Entries that share a CDR3 protein sequence are merged under the most common genes and DNA. The V and J calls here are based on TCRdb, not the publication. This sample lists about 640,000 distinct CDR3 sequences; around 21% were detected once. Approximately 30% of the sample goes to the ten largest clones.

Ophthalmopathy patients had moderately to severely active disease, with a Clinical Activity Score of 3 or more, a NOSPECS grade of 4 or more, and a disease duration of less than 3 months. The study excluded patients with uncontrolled infections, other autoimmune diseases, pregnancy or lactation. Diagnoses were established on the basis of clinical symptoms, serum thyroxine and TRAb, thyroid ultrasound, and orbital computed tomography. PBMCs were separated from approximately 9.9 ml of fresh peripheral blood using Ficoll-Paque density gradient centrifugation. Trizol reagent was used to extract total RNA, and RNA quality was then checked on an Agilent 2100 Bioanalyzer. This clonotype appeared a few times. What antigen it recognizes has not been identified. Qualities for individual bases were not recorded, and no much larger clone is one base off. Sequencing input: blood. The clonotype was recovered from a man aged 30-40 years with Graves' ophthalmopathy.

Here is the DNA: TGTGCCAGCTCCTCTCTAACAACCGCAGATACGCAGTATTTT. It is translated as CASSSLTTADTQYF. The rearranged chain carries TRBV6-2 or TRBV6-3 and TRBJ2-3; there is no confident call for the D gene. V is reduced by 8 bases and J by 4 bases, leaving a spacing of 16 bases between them. From the germline V gene, CDR1 is MNHEY and CDR2 is SVGEGT. From cysteine to phenylalanine, the CDR3 is 14 amino acids long. Just the 42-base CDR3 DNA is kept, in frame starting at base 1.